This T cell receptor (beta chain) was profiled in a study of response to subunit inactivated influenza vaccine. TCRdb passed the RT-PCR reads through MiXCR, listing each CDR3 protein once. The table lists roughly 550,000 distinct CDR3 sequences, roughly 23% of them singletons. V gave up 6 bases and J gave up 8 bases, with 16 bases separating them. CDR1 is MNHNS, CDR2 SASEGT, per germline. The CDR3 runs 14 residues. This clonotype was counted a few times. A further study also used this sample, focusing on T cells expressing NK-cell markers. As that report states: Researchers built TCR beta cDNA using 5'RACE template switching with UMIs.

The sample consisted of CD4+ T cells sorted from PBMCs, taken roughly 13 days after vaccination. The receptor's source is a man aged 50 to 59 who received an inactivated influenza vaccine. The rearrangement uses TRBV6-1 and TRBJ1-4, with D hard to call. CDR3 loop: CASRRDLLREKLFF. The DNA of the CDR3 is TGTGCCAGCAGGAGGGATCTGTTGAGGGAAAAACTGTTTTTT.